A selection of T cell receptor beta chains follows, all from one sample in a study of CD8 T cells in ankylosing spondylitis. In TCRdb, the 5' RACE reads were re-called with MiXCR into one record per CDR3 protein. Seen here are around 300,000 distinct CDR3 sequences, less than 25% observed once, and the top ten hold 3.5%. The sample was blood, either unsorted or a sorted T cell fraction (not recorded which). These receptors were obtained from a female donor with ankylosing spondylitis or in good health (not recorded which). Both conserved end residues are part of each CDR3. A D gene is named only where the DNA matches it firmly. The listing skips clone size in some rows; elsewhere it reads once, few, many or a size class.

TRBJ1-2,15,.,TRBV25-1,.,TGTGCCAGCAGTGGGCCTCAGGTGGCGGTCTATGGCTACACCTTC,CASSGPQVAVYGYTF
TRBJ2-7,14,.,TRBV7-2,few,TGTGCCAGCAGCCCGGACGGGGTCGACTACGAGCAGTACTTC,CASSPDGVDYEQYF
TRBJ2-7,15,.,TRBV5-5,few,TGTGCCAGCAGCTTGGCCCCCTCGGTGAACTACGAGCAGTACTTC,CASSLAPSVNYEQYF
TRBJ2-1,18,TRBD2,TRBV27,few,TGTGCCAGCAGTTTAGGACGGACTAGCGGGAGAGATTACAATGAGCAGTTCTTC,CASSLGRTSGRDYNEQFF
TRBJ1-2,13,.,TRBV6-5,.,TGTGCCAGCAGTTTACATACTCAATATGGCTACACCTTC,CASSLHTQYGYTF
TRBJ1-1,14,.,TRBV15,few,TGTGCCACCAGCAGGGACATAGTGAACACTGAAGCTTTCTTT,CATSRDIVNTEAFF
TRBJ2-5,13,.,TRBV27,.,TGTGCCAGCAGTCCCCGGGTCCGCGGGACCCAGTACTTC,CASSPRVRGTQYF
TRBJ2-1,16,TRBD2,TRBV20-1,few,TGCAGTGCTAGTGGAGGACTAGCGGAATCCTACAATGAGCAGTTCTTC,CSASGGLAESYNEQFF
TRBJ1-2,12,.,TRBV30,.,TGTGCCTGGAGTAGGGACGGATCGGGCTACACCTTC,CAWSRDGSGYTF
TRBJ2-7,15,.,TRBV15,.,TGTGCCACCAGCAGAGACCGGGAGTTGGGATACGAGCAGTACTTC,CATSRDRELGYEQYF
TRBJ1-2,11,TRBD1,TRBV20-1,many,TGCAGTGCCCTATTTACAGGGGACTACACCTTC,CSALFTGDYTF
TRBJ2-3,14,TRBD2,TRBV7-9,.,TGTGCCAGCAGCTTTTCGGGACTAGGGGATACGCAGTATTTT,CASSFSGLGDTQYF
TRBJ2-7,15,.,TRBV5-1,.,TGCGCCAGCAGCTTGGGGACCAGGGGCAGCTACGAGCAGTACTTC,CASSLGTRGSYEQYF